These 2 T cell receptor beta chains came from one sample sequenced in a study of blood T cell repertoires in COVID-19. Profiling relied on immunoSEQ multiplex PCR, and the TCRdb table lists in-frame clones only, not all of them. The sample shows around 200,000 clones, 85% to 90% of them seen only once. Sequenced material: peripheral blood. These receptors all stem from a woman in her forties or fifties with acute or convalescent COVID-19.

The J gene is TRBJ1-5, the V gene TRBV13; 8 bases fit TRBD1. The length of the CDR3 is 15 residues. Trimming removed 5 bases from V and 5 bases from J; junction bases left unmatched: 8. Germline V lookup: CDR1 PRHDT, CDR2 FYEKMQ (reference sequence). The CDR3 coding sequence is TGTGCCAGCAGCCCATACAGGGGGTTGGATCAGCCCCAGCATTTT. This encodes CASSPYRGLDQPQHF.

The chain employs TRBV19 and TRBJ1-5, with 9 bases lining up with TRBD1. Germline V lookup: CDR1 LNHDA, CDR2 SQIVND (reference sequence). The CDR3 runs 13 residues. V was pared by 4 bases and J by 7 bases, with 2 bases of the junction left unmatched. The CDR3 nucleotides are TGTGCCAGTAGTACGGACAGGGGACAGCCCCAGCATTTT. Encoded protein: CASSTDRGQPQHF.